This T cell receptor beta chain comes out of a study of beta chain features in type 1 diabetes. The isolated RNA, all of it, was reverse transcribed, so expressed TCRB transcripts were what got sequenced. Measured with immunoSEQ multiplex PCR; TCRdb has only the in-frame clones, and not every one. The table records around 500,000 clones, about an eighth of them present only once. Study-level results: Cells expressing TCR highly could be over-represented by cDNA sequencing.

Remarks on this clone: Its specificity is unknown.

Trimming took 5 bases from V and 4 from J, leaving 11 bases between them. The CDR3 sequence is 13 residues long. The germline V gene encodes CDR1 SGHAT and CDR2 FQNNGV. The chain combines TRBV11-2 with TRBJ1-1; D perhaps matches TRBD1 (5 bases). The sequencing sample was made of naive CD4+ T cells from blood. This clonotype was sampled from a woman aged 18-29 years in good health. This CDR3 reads CASSPQGFTEAFF. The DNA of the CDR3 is TGTGCCAGCAGCCCGCAGGGTTTCACTGAAGCTTTCTTT.